This is a list of T cell receptor beta chains from one sample in a study of shared clonotypes between healthy human individuals. The data were produced by immunoSEQ multiplex PCR, yet TCRdb's version contains in-frame clones alone and is incomplete. Of hundreds of thousands of clones listed, 74% are singletons. Source material: memory CD4+ T cells sorted from blood. The receptors were gathered from a woman in her 30s in good health. Both conserved end residues are part of each CDR3. Each record gives: clone size, D gene, V gene, J gene, CDR3 DNA, CDR3 protein. The D gene is left open where the match is weak. Expanded clones get a size class; other rows say once, few or many, or leave the size out.

-	-	TRBV15	TRBJ1-5	TGTGCCACCAGCCGTACCCTTGGGCTGGAGGGTCCCCAGCATTTT	CATSRTLGLEGPQHF
few	-	TRBV14	TRBJ1-3	TGTGCCAGCAGCCAAGGTTACCCGAGCTCTGGAAACACCATATATTTT	CASSQGYPSSGNTIYF
few	-	TRBV14	TRBJ2-5	TGTGCCAGCAGCCAAGCGGAGACCCAGTACTTC	CASSQAETQYF
-	-	TRBV6-5	TRBJ1-1	TGTGCCAGCAGTTACACGGGAGGGACTGAAGCTTTCTTT	CASSYTGGTEAFF
once	-	TRBV25-1	TRBJ2-3	TGTGCCAGCAGGGACCCAACAGGCACAGATACGCAGTATTTT	CASRDPTGTDTQYF
-	-	TRBV27	TRBJ2-5	TGTGCCAGCAGTGGCCCGGGGGCGGGAGTCAGTTTTGGGACCCAGTACTTC	CASSGPGAGVSFGTQYF
-	TRBD1	TRBV5-1	TRBJ1-3	TGCGCCAGCAGCTTGGCCTGGACAGGGATGGGAAACACCATATATTTT	CASSLAWTGMGNTIYF
-	TRBD1	TRBV4-2	TRBJ1-1	TGTGCCAGCAGCCTAGACGGACAGGCGGTGACTGAAGCTTTCTTT	CASSLDGQAVTEAFF
many	TRBD1	TRBV6-4	TRBJ1-5	TGTGCCAGCAGCCCAGACAGGGGAGGCAATCAGCCCCAGCATTTT	CASSPDRGGNQPQHF
-	-	TRBV21-1	TRBJ2-7	TGTGCCAGCAGCAAATGGACCGGGACAGGGGATGTGCAGTACTTC	CASSKWTGTGDVQYF
-	TRBD2	TRBV7-4	TRBJ2-7	TGTGCCAGCAGCACTGCTGGGGAGGGCCTCGAGCAGTACTTC	CASSTAGEGLEQYF
-	-	TRBV6-5	TRBJ2-7	TGTGCCAGCAGGGCCAGAAACTCCTACGAGCAGTACTTC	CASRARNSYEQYF
-	-	TRBV19	TRBJ1-1	TGTGCCAGTAACAAAGGGAACACTGAAGCTTTCTTT	CASNKGNTEAFF
-	-	TRBV5-8	TRBJ2-1	TGTGCCAGCAGCTTGGAGGAGGTTACGGCGAAGTTCTTC	CASSLEEVTAKFF
-	TRBD2	TRBV5-1	TRBJ2-3	TGCGCCAGCAGCTTGACTAGCGGGACTAGCACAGATACGCAGTATTTT	CASSLTSGTSTDTQYF
-	TRBD2	TRBV5-1	TRBJ2-3	TGCGCCAGCAGCTGGAGAACTAGCGAGCCAACAGATACGCAGTATTTT	CASSWRTSEPTDTQYF
-	-	TRBV2	TRBJ2-1	TGTGCCAGCAAAGAGGGTGAGCAGTTCTTC	CASKEGEQFF
-	-	TRBV2	TRBJ2-1	TGTGCCAGCATCCGAGCTAGCCGAGGAGAGCAGTTCTTC	CASIRASRGEQFF
-	TRBD1	TRBV28	TRBJ2-4	TGTGCCAGCAGTCGCGGACAGGGGGTAGACATTCAGTACTTC	CASSRGQGVDIQYF
-	TRBD1	TRBV2	TRBJ1-5	TGTGCCAGCAGTGCCTCGGCAGGGGGTTATCAGCCCCAGCATTTT	CASSASAGGYQPQHF
-	-	TRBV27	TRBJ1-1	TGTGCCAGCAGTCCGGAACGTGACACCATGAACACTGAAGCTTTCTTT	CASSPERDTMNTEAFF
-	TRBD1	TRBV5-5	TRBJ2-7	TGTGCCAGCACCACAAATCTTAGGACAGGAATCTACGAGCAGTACTTC	CASTTNLRTGIYEQYF
-	-	TRBV27	TRBJ2-3	TGTGCCAGCAGTTTTTGGAATAGCGGCACAGATACGCAGTATTTT	CASSFWNSGTDTQYF
-	TRBD2	TRBV11-2	TRBJ2-5	TGTGCCAGCAGCCCCCGACTAGCTTCACAAGAGACCCAGTACTTC	CASSPRLASQETQYF
once	-	TRBV2	TRBJ2-2	TGTGCCAGCAGTGCTACAGGCGGTCCGCCCGGGGAGCTGTTTTTT	CASSATGGPPGELFF
many	TRBD1	TRBV6-6	TRBJ1-1	TGTGCCAGCAGTGGACAGGGGGCGGGCACTGAAGCTTTCTTT	CASSGQGAGTEAFF
-	-	TRBV28	TRBJ2-7	TGTGCCAGCAGTCAGGCGGGCTACGAGCAGTACTTC	CASSQAGYEQYF
-	-	TRBV2	TRBJ2-7	TGTGCCAGCAGTGGGGACACGTCCGAGCAGTACTTC	CASSGDTSEQYF
-	TRBD1	TRBV4-2	TRBJ1-2	TGTGCCAGCGGAACAGGGGGCGCGGACTATGGCTACACCTTC	CASGTGGADYGYTF
few	-	TRBV21-1	TRBJ2-1	TGTGCCAGCAGCATTATGACTAGCCGGCCTCCAAATGAGCAGTTCTTC	CASSIMTSRPPNEQFF
-	TRBD1	TRBV19	TRBJ1-5	TGTGCCAGTAGTACTACCCCACAGGGGGCCCAGCCCCAGCATTTT	CASSTTPQGAQPQHF
-	-	TRBV6-1	TRBJ2-7	TGTGCCAGCAGTGAAGGTGTTGGGAGAATCTACGAGCAGTACTTC	CASSEGVGRIYEQYF
-	-	TRBV4-2	TRBJ2-6	TGTGCCAGTAGAAGCGGTGCTGGGGCCAACGTCCTGACTTTC	CASRSGAGANVLTF
-	TRBD1	TRBV7-9	TRBJ2-7	TGTGCCAGCAGCATTCTGACAGGGTTTGAGGAGCAGTACTTC	CASSILTGFEEQYF
-	TRBD1	TRBV18	TRBJ2-1	TGTGCCAGCTCACCGGAGGGGACAGGGCACAATGAGCAGTTCTTC	CASSPEGTGHNEQFF
-	-	TRBV6-5	TRBJ2-1	TGTGCCAGCAGGACGGGCGGGACGGTGATAGAGCAGTTCTTC	CASRTGGTVIEQFF
-	-	TRBV11-2	TRBJ1-3	TGTGCCAGCAGCTTGGGACTCACAGGGCCTGGAAACACCATATATTTT	CASSLGLTGPGNTIYF
-	-	TRBV2	TRBJ2-5	TGTGCCAGCAGTGAGTGGGAGTTGAGCCAAGAGACCCAGTACTTC	CASSEWELSQETQYF
-	TRBD1	TRBV5-1	TRBJ2-7	TGCGCCAGCAGCTGGGGGGACAGGGGCGTCGAGCAGTACTTC	CASSWGDRGVEQYF
-	-	TRBV2	TRBJ1-3	TGTGCCTGCGGAATACAATCTGGAAACACCATATATTTT	CACGIQSGNTIYF
-	-	TRBV2	TRBJ2-6	TGTGCCAGCAGTGCACAATTGGTCTCTGGGGCCAACGTCCTGACTTTC	CASSAQLVSGANVLTF